This TCR beta chain is drawn from a study of blood T cell repertoires in COVID-19 (dated by TCRdb to the early 2020s). At the level of the whole study: Samples covering the acute and convalescent phases of COVID-19 were provided by collaborators in the United States, Italy and Spain. The material from the prospective study consisted of cDNA or gDNA derived from T cells, B-cell-depleted T cells, or PBMCs. Deeply sampled blood TCRbeta repertoires from subjects exposed to, actively infected with, or recovered from COVID-19 were included in the dataset. A freely available public database, intended as a resource for researchers studying the immune response to SARS-CoV-2, is where the repertoires were released. Samples were obtained from the ongoing ImmuneRACE study (first 160 participants) and from about 1,300 subjects provided by 6 global collaborators. Sample metadata almost always included a de-identified subject ID, COVID-19 status, age in years and sex. Where available, HLA class I and class II types were taken from metadata supplied by the sample provider and were not determined by assay-based typing. Points the paper makes about the study in general: How much clinical and demographic metadata was included differed by source and by participant, and the metadata was provided uncurated.

Details on this clone: No cognate antigen has been identified for it. No base-level quality is on record; no much larger clone is a single base apart.

TCRbeta CDR3 regions were amplified from genomic DNA using the immunoSEQ Assay, a bias-controlled multiplex PCR. Regarding the original processing steps: Nucleated cell counts per sample were estimated from amplification of reference gene primers within the assay. To quantify the absolute abundance of each unique TCRbeta CDR3 rearrangement, sequence reads were collapsed and filtered. For each sample, productive Simpson clonality was calculated by taking the square root of Simpson's diversity index across productive rearrangements. The immuneACCESS repertoire file appears here via TCRdb, limited to in-frame rearrangements. These files lack a portion of the clones; in checked studies, under half of the deficit traces to unresolved V genes, and the cause of the others is not known. From that table come the V and J calls and clone size; the DNA was used to work out D and trimming. The sample table records 40,000 or so clones; about 80% of these occur just once. The ten largest make up about 24% of the sample.

Each collaborating institution followed its own protocols to collect whole blood in K2EDTA tubes. For TCRbeta analysis, collaborator samples were shipped as frozen whole blood, as isolated PBMCs, or as DNA extracted from either sample type. From the germline V gene, CDR1 is KGHSH and CDR2 is LQKENI. Trimming leaves V shorter by 3 bases and J shorter by 2 bases, with the junction holding 3 bases beyond the gene matches. Taken from cysteine to phenylalanine, the CDR3 has 15 residues. Just CDR3 DNA is preserved here, 45 bases in frame from base 1. Specimen: peripheral blood. The source of this sequence is a human donor with acute or convalescent COVID-19. The donor label of this sample is uncertain. The sequence is built from TRBV18 and TRBJ1-4; TRBD1 fits 7 bases in the junction. The CDR3 in this case is CASSPQGGTNEKLFF. The DNA sequence is TGTGCCAGCTCACCCCAGGGGGGCACTAATGAAAAACTGTTTTTT.